The subject of this entry is one TCR beta chain. Its matching antigen is unknown. The sample belongs to a study of T cell responses to AZD1222 COVID-19 vaccine. Germline loops: CDR1 ENHRY, CDR2 SYGVKD. The J segment lost 10 bases and the V segment lost 2 bases, leaving 5 bases of the junction unmatched. The CDR3 has 12 residues. Assay used: immunoSEQ multiplex PCR; TCRdb lists only in-frame clones, some missing. The table includes some 110,000 clones, 80% to 90% detected once. Study outcomes and limitations: Repertoires were collected only later (after the peak T cell response had occurred). Clonal diversity was possibly underestimated, and the donors were mostly white British, with more females. Distributed over spike, vaccine-associated CD4 TCRs predominated at 160-218 and 743-854.

This TCR derives from an adult in good health. The rearrangement uses TRBV10-3 and TRBJ2-7, with TRBD1 matching 7 bases. The sample consisted of peripheral blood, taken on day 0 of AZD1222 vaccination. This chain's CDR3 is CAISEGTVRQYF. CDR3 nucleotides: TGTGCCATCAGTGAGGGGACAGTGAGACAGTACTTC.